This T cell receptor beta chain comes out of a study of cytomegalovirus exposure and HLA in healthy donors. Germline loops: CDR1 SEHNR, CDR2 FQNEAQ (reference sequence). Trimming stripped 7 bases from V and 5 bases from J, with 18 bases between. The CDR3 length is 15 residues. The study, taken as a whole, reports: One later analysis, an examination of the approximately 120 validation repertoires, found that first-cohort TCR clusters tended to co-occur in them. While the bulk of TCR sequences proved rare, some public TCRs turned up in many donors. The classifier reportedly diagnosed cytomegalovirus status with high specificity and sensitivity.

Sequencing was performed with immunoSEQ multiplex PCR; in TCRdb, only in-frame clones are kept and a portion is missing. The sample yields about 250,000 clones, less than 90% seen once. This clone showed up just once. The antigen is not known. The chain combines TRBV7-9 with TRBJ2-1; the D gene is possibly TRBD1 (6 bases). This receptor was obtained from a man aged 18 to 35 in good health and CMV-seropositive. What was sequenced was PBMCs. CDR3 DNA sequence: TGTGCCAGCACCAATTTCGACAGGTTCCACAATGAGCAGTTCTTC. Its protein product is CASTNFDRFHNEQFF.